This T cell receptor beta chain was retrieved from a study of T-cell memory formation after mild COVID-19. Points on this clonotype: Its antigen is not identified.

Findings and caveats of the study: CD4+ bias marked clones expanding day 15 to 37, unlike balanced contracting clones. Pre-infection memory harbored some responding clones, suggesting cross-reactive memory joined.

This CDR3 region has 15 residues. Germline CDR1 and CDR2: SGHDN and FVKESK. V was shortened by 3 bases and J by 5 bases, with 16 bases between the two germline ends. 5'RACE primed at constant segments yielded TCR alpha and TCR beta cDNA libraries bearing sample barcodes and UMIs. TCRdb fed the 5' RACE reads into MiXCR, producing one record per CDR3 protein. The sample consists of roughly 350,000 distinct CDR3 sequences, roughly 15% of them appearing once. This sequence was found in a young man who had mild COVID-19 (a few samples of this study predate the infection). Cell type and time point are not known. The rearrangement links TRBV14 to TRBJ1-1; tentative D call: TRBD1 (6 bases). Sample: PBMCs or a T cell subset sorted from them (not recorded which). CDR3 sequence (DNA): TGTGCCAGCAGCCAGTACCGGGGGGCTGGAACTGAAGCTTTCTTT. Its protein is CASSQYRGAGTEAFF. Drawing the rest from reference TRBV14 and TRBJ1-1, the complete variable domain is EAGVTQFPSHSVIEKGQTVTLRCDPISGHDNLYWYRRVMGKEIKFLLHFVKESKQDESGMPNNRFLAERTGGTYSTLKVQPAELEDSGVYFCASSQYRGAGTEAFFGQGTRLTVV.